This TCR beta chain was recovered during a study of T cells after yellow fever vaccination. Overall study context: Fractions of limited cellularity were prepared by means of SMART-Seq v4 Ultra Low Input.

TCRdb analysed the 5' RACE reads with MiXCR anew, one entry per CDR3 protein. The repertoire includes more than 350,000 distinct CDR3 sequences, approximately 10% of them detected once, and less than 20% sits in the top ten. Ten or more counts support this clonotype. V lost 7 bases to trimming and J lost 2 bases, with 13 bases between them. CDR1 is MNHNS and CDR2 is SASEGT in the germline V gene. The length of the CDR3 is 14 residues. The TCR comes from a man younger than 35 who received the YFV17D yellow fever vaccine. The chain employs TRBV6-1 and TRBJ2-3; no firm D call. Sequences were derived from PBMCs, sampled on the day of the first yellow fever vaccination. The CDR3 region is CASNEDSLTDTQYF. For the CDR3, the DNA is TGTGCCAGCAACGAGGATTCCCTCACAGATACGCAGTATTTT.